The source of this T cell receptor beta chain is a study of blood T cells in healthy people across ages. About the study: Template-switching capture recovered about one barcoded beta molecule per two T cells.

Using a J-beta primer mix together with a sample-barcoded 5' primer, a second PCR was run for roughly 7 to 12 cycles. MiXCR, applied by TCRdb to the 5' RACE reads, yields one record per CDR3 protein. This table has roughly 680,000 distinct CDR3 sequences, 52% appearing once. Germline V gene data show CDR1 as SSHAT and CDR2 as FNYEAQ (reference sequence). This CDR3 region has 14 residues. Losses at the gene ends were 8 bases for V and 11 bases for J; bases not matched to a gene: 12. The origin of this receptor is a woman of 80 years or more in good health. The material sequenced was blood. J is TRBJ2-5 and V is TRBV7-7; 12 positions agree with TRBD2. Here the CDR3 DNA reads TGTGCCAGCCTAGCGGGAGGGCCGTCAAATGAGCAGTACTTC. Protein product: CASLAGGPSNEQYF.